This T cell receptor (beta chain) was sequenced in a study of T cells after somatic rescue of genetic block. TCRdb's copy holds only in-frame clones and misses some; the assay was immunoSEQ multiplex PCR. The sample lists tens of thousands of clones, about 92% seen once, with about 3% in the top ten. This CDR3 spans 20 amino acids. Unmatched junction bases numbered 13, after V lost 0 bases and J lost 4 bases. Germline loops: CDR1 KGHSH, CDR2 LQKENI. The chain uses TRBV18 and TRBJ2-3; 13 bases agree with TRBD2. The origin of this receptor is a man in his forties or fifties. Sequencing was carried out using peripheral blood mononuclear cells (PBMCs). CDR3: CASSPPYLLRTSGSADTQYF. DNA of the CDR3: TGTGCCAGCTCACCACCGTACTTACTAAGGACTAGCGGGAGTGCAGATACGCAGTATTTT.